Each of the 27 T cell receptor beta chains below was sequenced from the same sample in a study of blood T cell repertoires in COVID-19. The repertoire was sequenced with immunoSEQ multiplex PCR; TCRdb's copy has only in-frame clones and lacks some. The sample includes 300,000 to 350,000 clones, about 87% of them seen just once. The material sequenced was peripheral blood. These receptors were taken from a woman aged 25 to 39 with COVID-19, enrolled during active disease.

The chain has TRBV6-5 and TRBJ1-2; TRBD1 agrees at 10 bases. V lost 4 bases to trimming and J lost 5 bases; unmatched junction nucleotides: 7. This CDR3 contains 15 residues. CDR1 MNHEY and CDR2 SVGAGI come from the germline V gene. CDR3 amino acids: CASSSEDRGEYGYTF. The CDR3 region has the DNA TGTGCCAGCAGTTCCGAGGACAGGGGGGAATATGGCTACACCTTC.

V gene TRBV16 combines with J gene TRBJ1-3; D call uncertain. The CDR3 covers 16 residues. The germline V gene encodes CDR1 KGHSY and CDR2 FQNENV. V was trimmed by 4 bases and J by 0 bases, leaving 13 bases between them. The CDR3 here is CASSRPPPGSGNTIYF. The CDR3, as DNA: TGTGCCAGCAGCCGCCCCCCTCCAGGCTCTGGAAACACCATATATTTT.

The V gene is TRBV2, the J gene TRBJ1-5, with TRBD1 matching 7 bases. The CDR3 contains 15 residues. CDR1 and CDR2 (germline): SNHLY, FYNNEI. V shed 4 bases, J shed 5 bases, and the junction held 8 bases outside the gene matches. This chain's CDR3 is CASSARTGTHQPQHF. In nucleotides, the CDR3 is TGTGCCAGCAGTGCCCGGACAGGTACACATCAGCCCCAGCATTTT.

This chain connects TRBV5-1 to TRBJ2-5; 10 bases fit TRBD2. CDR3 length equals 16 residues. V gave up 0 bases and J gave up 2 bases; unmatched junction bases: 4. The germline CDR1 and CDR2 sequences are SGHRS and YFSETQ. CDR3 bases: TGCGCCAGCAGCTTGGGGACTAGCGGATTACAAGAGACCCAGTACTTC. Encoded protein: CASSLGTSGLQETQYF.

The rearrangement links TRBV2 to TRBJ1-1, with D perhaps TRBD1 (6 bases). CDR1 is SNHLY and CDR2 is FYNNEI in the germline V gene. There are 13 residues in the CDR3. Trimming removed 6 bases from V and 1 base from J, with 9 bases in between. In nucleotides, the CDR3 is TGTGCCAGCAGCTTAGGGGGGAACACTGAAGCTTTCTTT. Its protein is CASSLGGNTEAFF.

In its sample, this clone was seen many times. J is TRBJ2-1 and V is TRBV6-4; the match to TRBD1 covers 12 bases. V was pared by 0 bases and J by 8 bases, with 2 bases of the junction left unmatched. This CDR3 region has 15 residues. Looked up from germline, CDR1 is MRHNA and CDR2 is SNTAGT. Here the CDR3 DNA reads TGTGCCAGCAGTGACTCGGGGACAGGGGGCGATGAGCAGTTCTTC. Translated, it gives CASSDSGTGGDEQFF.

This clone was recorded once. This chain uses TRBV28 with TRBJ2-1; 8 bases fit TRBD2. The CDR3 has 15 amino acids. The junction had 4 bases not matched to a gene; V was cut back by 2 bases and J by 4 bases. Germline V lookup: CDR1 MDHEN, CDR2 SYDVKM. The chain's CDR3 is CASSLGGGTYNEQFF. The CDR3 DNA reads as TGTGCCAGCAGTTTAGGCGGGGGGACTTACAATGAGCAGTTCTTC.

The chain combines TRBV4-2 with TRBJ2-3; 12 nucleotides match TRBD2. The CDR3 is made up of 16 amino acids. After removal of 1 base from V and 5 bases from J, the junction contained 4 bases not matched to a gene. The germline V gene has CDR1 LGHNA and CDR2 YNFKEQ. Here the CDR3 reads CASSQGTSGAGDTQYF. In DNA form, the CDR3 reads TGTGCCAGCAGCCAAGGGACTAGCGGGGCCGGAGATACGCAGTATTTT.

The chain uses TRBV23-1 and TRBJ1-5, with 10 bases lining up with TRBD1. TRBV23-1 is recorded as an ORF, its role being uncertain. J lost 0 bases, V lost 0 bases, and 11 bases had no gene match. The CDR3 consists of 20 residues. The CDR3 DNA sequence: TGCGCCAGCAGTCAATCGACCGACAGGGGGCCTTTGCGTAGCAATCAGCCCCAGCATTTT. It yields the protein CASSQSTDRGPLRSNQPQHF.

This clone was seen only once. CDR3 DNA: TGCGCCAGCAGCCAGGGGGGGGCTAATGAAAAACTGTTTTTT. It encodes CASSQGGANEKLFF. The V and J genes are TRBV4-1 and TRBJ1-4; TRBD1 is a possible D gene (5 bases). The CDR3 sequence is 14 residues long. The germline CDR1 and CDR2 sequences are MGHRA and YSYEKL. Trimming took off 3 bases at V and 3 bases at J, with 8 bases between the two ends.

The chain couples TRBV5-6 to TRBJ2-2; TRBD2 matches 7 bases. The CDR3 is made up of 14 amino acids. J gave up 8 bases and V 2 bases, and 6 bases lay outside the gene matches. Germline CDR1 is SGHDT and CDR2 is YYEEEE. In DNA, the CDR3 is TGTGCCAGCAGCTTCGGACTAGGCCCTGGGGAGCTGTTTTTT. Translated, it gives CASSFGLGPGELFF.

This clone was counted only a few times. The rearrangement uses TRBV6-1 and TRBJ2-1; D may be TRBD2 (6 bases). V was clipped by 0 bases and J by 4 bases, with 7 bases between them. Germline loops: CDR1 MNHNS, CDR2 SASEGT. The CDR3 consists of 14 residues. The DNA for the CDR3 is TGTGCCAGCAGTGAAGCAGGAGGGTACAATGAGCAGTTCTTC. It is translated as CASSEAGGYNEQFF.

In nucleotides, the CDR3 is TGTGCCAGCAGTGAAGCGCTAGGGGGGGCGGATTACGAGCAGTACGTC. Protein: CASSEALGGADYEQYV. The chain links TRBV6-1 to TRBJ2-7; weak D call: TRBD2 (7 bases). CDR1 is MNHNS, CDR2 SASEGT, per germline. CDR3 length equals 16 residues. V gave up 0 bases and J gave up 4 bases, with 16 bases separating them.

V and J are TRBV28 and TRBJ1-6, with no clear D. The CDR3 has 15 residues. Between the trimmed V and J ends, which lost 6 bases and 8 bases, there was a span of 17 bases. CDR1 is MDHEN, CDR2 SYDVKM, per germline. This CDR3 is CASSPVGVPHSPLHF. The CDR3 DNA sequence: TGTGCCAGCAGCCCCGTGGGCGTACCCCATTCACCCCTCCACTTT.

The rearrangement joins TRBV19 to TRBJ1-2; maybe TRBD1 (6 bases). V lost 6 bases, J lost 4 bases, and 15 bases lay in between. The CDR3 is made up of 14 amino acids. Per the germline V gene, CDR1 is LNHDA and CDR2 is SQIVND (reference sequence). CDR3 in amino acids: CASRITGTTYGYTF. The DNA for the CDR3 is TGTGCCAGTAGAATTACAGGGACCACCTATGGCTACACCTTC.

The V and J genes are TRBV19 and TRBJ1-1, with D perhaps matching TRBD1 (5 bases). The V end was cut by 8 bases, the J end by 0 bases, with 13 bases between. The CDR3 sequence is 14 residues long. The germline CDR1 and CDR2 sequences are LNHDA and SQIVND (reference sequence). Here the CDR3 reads CASQQASLNTEAFF. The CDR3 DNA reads TGTGCCAGTCAACAGGCGTCGTTGAACACTGAAGCTTTCTTT.

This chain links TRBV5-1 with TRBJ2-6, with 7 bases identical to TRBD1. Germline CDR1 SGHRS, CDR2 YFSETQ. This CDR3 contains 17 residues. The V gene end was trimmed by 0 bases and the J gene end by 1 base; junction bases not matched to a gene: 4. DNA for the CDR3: TGCGCCAGCAGCTTGGGGACAGGAGTGTCTGGGGCCAACGTCCTGACTTTC. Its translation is CASSLGTGVSGANVLTF. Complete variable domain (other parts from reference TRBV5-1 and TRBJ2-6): KAGVTQTPRYLIKTRGQQVTLSCSPISGHRSVSWYQQTPGQGLQFLFEYFSETQRNKGNFPGRFSGRQFSNSRSEMNVSTLELGDSALYLCASSLGTGVSGANVLTFGAGSRLTVL.

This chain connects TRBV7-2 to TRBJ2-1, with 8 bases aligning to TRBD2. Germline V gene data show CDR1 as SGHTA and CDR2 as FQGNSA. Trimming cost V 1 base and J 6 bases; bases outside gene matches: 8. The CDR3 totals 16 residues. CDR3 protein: CASSLDPGGTINEQFF. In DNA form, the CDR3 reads TGTGCCAGCAGCTTAGATCCGGGGGGGACAATCAATGAGCAGTTCTTC.

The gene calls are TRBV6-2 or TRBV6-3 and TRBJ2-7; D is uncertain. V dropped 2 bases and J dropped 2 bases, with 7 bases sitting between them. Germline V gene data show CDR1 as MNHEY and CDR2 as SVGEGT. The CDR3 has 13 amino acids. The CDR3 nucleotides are TGTGCCAGCAGTTACCACCCGGCCTACGAGCAGTACTTC. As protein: CASSYHPAYEQYF.

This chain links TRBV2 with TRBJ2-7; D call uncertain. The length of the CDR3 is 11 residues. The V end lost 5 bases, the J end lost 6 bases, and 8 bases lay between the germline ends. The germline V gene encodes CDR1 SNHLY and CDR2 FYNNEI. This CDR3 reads CASSLVGEQYV. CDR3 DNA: TGTGCCAGCAGTCTAGTAGGCGAGCAGTACGTC.

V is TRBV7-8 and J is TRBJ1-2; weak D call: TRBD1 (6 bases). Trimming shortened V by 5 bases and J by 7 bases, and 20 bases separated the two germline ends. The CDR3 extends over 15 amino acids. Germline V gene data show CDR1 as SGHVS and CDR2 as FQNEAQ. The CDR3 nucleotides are TGTGCCAGCAGCCCAGGGGCAGTGACAGAAGGTGGCTACACCTTC. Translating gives CASSPGAVTEGGYTF.

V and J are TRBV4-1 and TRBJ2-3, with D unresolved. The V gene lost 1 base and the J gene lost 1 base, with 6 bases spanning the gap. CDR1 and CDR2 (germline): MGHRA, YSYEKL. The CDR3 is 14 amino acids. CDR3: CASSQGEGTDTQYF. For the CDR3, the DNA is TGCGCCAGCAGCCAAGGAGAGGGCACAGATACGCAGTATTTT.

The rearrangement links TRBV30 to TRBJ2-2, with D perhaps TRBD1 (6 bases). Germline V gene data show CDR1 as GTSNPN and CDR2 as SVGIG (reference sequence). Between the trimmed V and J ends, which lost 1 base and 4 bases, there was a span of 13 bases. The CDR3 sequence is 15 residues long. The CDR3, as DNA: TGTGCCTGGAGTGCCAGGACAGAGCTCACCGGGGAGCTGTTTTTT. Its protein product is CAWSARTELTGELFF.

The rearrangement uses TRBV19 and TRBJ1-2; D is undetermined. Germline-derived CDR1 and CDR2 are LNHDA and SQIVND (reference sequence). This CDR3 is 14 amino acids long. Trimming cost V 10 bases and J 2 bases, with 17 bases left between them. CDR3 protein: CATNIPGGNYGYTF. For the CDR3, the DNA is TGTGCCACCAATATCCCCGGCGGAAACTATGGCTACACCTTC.

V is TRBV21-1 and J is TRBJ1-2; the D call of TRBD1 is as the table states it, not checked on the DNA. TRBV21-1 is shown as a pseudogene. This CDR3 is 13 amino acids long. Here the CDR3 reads CASSLRGGAGYTF. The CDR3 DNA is TGTGCCAGCAGCCTCCGAGGGGGTGCTGGCTACACCTTC.

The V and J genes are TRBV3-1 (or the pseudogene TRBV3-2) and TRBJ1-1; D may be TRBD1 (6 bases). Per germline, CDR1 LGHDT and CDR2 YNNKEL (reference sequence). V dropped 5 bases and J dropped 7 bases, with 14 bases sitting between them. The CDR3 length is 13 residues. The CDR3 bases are TGTGCCAGCAGCGACGGGACACAAATTGAAGCTTTCTTT. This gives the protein CASSDGTQIEAFF.

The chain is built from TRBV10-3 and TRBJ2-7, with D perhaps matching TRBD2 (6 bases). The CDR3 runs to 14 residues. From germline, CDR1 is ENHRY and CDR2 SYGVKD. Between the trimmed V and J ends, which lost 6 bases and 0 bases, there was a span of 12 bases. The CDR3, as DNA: TGTGCCATCAGCACCTCCGGGGGCTCCTACGAGCAGTACTTC. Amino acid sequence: CAISTSGGSYEQYF.